This T cell receptor (beta chain) is from a study of T-cell memory formation after mild COVID-19. Study-wide background: Largely, the TCR clusters proved donor specific. Whole-study results and caveats: Some responding clones appeared in pre-infection memory, suggesting cross-reactive memory joined.

This clonotype was picked up a small number of times. What it binds is unknown. The germline V gene has CDR1 SGHAT and CDR2 FQNNGV. The CDR3 sequence is 16 residues long. Trimming removed 1 base at V and 0 bases at J, with 12 bases between. UMIs and sample barcodes were carried by the TCR alpha and TCR beta cDNA libraries that 5'RACE produced using constant-segment primers. TCRdb processed the 5' RACE reads anew with MiXCR; each CDR3 protein has one entry. The table records a few hundred thousand distinct CDR3 sequences, around 24% of them present only once. Material: PBMCs or a T cell subset sorted from them (not recorded which). The J gene is TRBJ1-2, the V gene TRBV11-2, with unresolved D. The receptor was derived from an adult woman who had mild COVID-19 (a few samples of this study predate the infection). Cell type and time point are not known. Here the CDR3 reads CASSLALQVANYGYTF. The CDR3 DNA reads TGTGCCAGCAGCTTAGCCCTCCAAGTGGCTAACTATGGCTACACCTTC.